One sample yielded the 12 T cell receptor beta chains listed below, sequenced in a study of blood T cell repertoires in COVID-19. Clones were sequenced by immunoSEQ multiplex PCR, and TCRdb holds only the in-frame ones, with some missing. The sample holds tens of thousands of clones, 85% to 95% seen once. Source material: peripheral blood. The receptors here all came from a man in his fifties or sixties with acute or convalescent COVID-19.

The chain carries TRBV15 and TRBJ2-7; D is perhaps TRBD2 (5 bases). This CDR3 spans 16 amino acids. V was shortened by 0 bases and J by 2 bases, with 14 bases between the two germline ends. CDR1 LNHNV and CDR2 YYDKDF come from the germline V gene (reference sequence). This CDR3 reads CATSRDWRQAAYEQYF. CDR3 nucleotide sequence: TGTGCCACCAGCAGAGATTGGAGGCAGGCCGCCTACGAGCAGTACTTC. Full variable domain (rest looked up from reference TRBV15 and TRBJ2-7): DAMVIQNPRYQVTQFGKPVTLSCSQTLNHNVMYWYQQKSSQAPKLLFHYYDKDFNNEADTPDNFQSRRPNTSFCFLDIRSPGLGDTAMYLCATSRDWRQAAYEQYFGPGTRLTVT.

V gene TRBV29-1 combines with J gene TRBJ2-3, with 9 positions matching TRBD2. There are 17 residues in the CDR3. J gave up 4 bases and V 0 bases, and 11 bases lay outside the gene matches. Germline CDR1 is SQVTM and CDR2 is ANQGSEA. The CDR3 sequence: CSVEDRGAGGPSDTQYF. The CDR3 nucleotides read TGCAGCGTTGAAGATCGGGGGGCGGGAGGGCCCTCAGATACGCAGTATTTT.

V gene TRBV12-5 combines with J gene TRBJ2-7; no clear D. Germline loops: CDR1 LGHNT, CDR2 FRNRAP. The CDR3 consists of 19 residues. V shed 2 bases and J shed 1 base, with 24 bases lying between them. The CDR3 nucleotides are TGTGCTAGTGGTTTGCGATTTGGAGCGAACGATAAAGATTCCTACGAGCAGTACTTC. Amino acid sequence: CASGLRFGANDKDSYEQYF.

Here the CDR3 reads CASSSDRPHNQPQHF. CDR3 bases: TGTGCCAGCAGCTCGGACAGGCCTCACAATCAGCCCCAGCATTTT. The chain is built from TRBV27 and TRBJ1-5, with 7 nucleotides matching TRBD1. The CDR3 is made up of 15 amino acids. Germline V gene sequence: CDR1 MNHEY, CDR2 SMNVEV (reference sequence). With 6 bases clipped from V and 3 bases from J, the junction kept 8 bases outside the gene matches.

DNA for the CDR3: TGTGCCAGTAGTATTCCGGCTAGCGGGGTGCAGTTCTTC. This encodes CASSIPASGVQFF. The chain employs TRBV19 and TRBJ2-1; the match to TRBD2 covers 9 bases. The CDR3 runs to 13 residues. Germline V gene lookup returns CDR1 LNHDA and CDR2 SQIVND (reference sequence). After removal of 3 bases from V and 12 bases from J, the junction contained 6 bases not matched to a gene.

J is TRBJ1-4 and V is TRBV19, with D possibly matching TRBD1 (6 bases). Trimming removed 6 bases at V and 8 bases at J, with 19 bases between. The CDR3 runs 15 residues. Germline CDR1 is LNHDA and CDR2 is SQIVND (reference sequence). In DNA form, the CDR3 reads TGTGCCAGTAGCAAATCCGGGACACCCGTCGAAAAACTGTTTTTT. Its translation: CASSKSGTPVEKLFF.

The rearrangement links TRBV30 to TRBJ1-2; D possibly corresponds to TRBD1 (6 bases). The CDR3 runs to 15 residues. Trimming shortened V by 0 bases and J by 8 bases, and 19 bases separated the two germline ends. Germline loops: CDR1 GTSNPN, CDR2 SVGIG (reference sequence). The CDR3: CAWSVRKQGNIGYTF. As DNA, the CDR3 is TGTGCCTGGAGTGTACGTAAACAGGGAAATATAGGCTACACCTTC.

This clone was observed a handful of times. The chain carries TRBV30 and TRBJ2-2, with 7 bases matching TRBD1. The CDR3 runs to 14 residues. Trimming removed 2 bases from V and 5 bases from J; junction bases left unmatched: 5. Germline V CDR1 and CDR2: GTSNPN, SVGIG (reference sequence). CDR3 loop: CAWSTQQGTGELFF. In DNA, the CDR3 is TGTGCCTGGAGTACCCAACAGGGGACCGGGGAGCTGTTTTTT. The full variable domain, rest sourced from reference TRBV30 and TRBJ2-2, is SQTIHQWPATLVQPVGSPLSLECTVEGTSNPNLYWYRQAAGRGLQLLFYSVGIGQISSEVPQNLSASRPQDRQFILSSKKLLLSDSGFYLCAWSTQQGTGELFFGEGSRLTVL.

CDR3 sequence (DNA): TGTGCCAGCAGTGAATCCCCGAGTATTGAGCAGTTCTTC. Translating it yields CASSESPSIEQFF. V and J are TRBV25-1 and TRBJ2-1, with D hard to call. V was pared by 1 base and J by 9 bases, with 10 bases between. CDR3 length: 13 residues. Germline V CDR1 and CDR2: MGHDK, SYGVNS.

This chain links TRBV15 with TRBJ1-2; maybe TRBD1 (6 bases). The germline CDR1 and CDR2 sequences are LNHNV and YYDKDF (reference sequence). CDR3 length: 16 amino acids. The V gene lost 4 bases and the J gene lost 0 bases, with 15 bases spanning the gap. The CDR3, as DNA: TGTGCCACCAGCAAAGAGTTTAAGGGGGCTAACTATGGCTACACCTTC. It is translated as CATSKEFKGANYGYTF.

The chain is built from TRBV28 and TRBJ1-1; D uncertain. Trimming removed 6 bases from V and 0 bases from J, with 14 bases in between. Per germline, CDR1 MDHEN and CDR2 SYDVKM. The CDR3 length is 15 residues. The CDR3 region is CASSRTGGLNTEAFF. DNA for the CDR3: TGTGCCAGCAGCCGCACCGGAGGGCTGAACACTGAAGCTTTCTTT.

This chain joins TRBV28 and TRBJ2-3, with TRBD1 matching 9 bases. Losses at the gene ends were 4 bases for V and 5 bases for J; bases not matched to a gene: 10. Germline-derived CDR1 and CDR2 are MDHEN and SYDVKM. This CDR3 comprises 16 residues. The CDR3: CASSSPGQGERDTQYF. CDR3 nucleotide sequence: TGTGCCAGCAGTTCCCCGGGACAGGGAGAGAGAGATACGCAGTATTTT.